This is a list of T cell receptor beta chains from one sample in a study of T cells in Graves' hyperthyroidism and ophthalmopathy. MiXCR, run by TCRdb on the multiplex PCR reads, gives a single entry per CDR3 protein. The sample holds nearly 750,000 distinct CDR3 sequences, around a third seen once. What was sequenced was blood. The receptors were sampled from a woman in her thirties or forties with Graves' hyperthyroidism. Each CDR3 is given with its conserved first and last residue. D genes are given only for firm matches. The listing skips clone size in some rows; elsewhere it reads once, few, many or a size class.

TRBV6-5	-	14	few	TRBJ1-2	TGTGCCAGCAGTGAGGGGCAGGGGCAAAGTGGCTACACCTTC	CASSEGQGQSGYTF
TRBV6-5	-	15	-	TRBJ1-6	TGTGCCAGCACTAAAGGGGACCCGGTATTGACACCCCTCCACTTT	CASTKGDPVLTPLHF
TRBV6-6	-	13	few	TRBJ1-1	TGTGCCAGCACCAGAACGCCAGGGGTTGAAGCTTTCTTT	CASTRTPGVEAFF
TRBV9	-	15	-	TRBJ1-5	TGTGCCAGCAGCGAGGGAGGGTCGGGCAATCAGCCCCAGCATTTT	CASSEGGSGNQPQHF
TRBV27	TRBD1	15	-	TRBJ1-2	TGTGCCAGCAGCTTAAATATTCAGGGGGTCTATGGCTACACCTTC	CASSLNIQGVYGYTF
TRBV9	-	14	-	TRBJ1-2	TGTGCCAGCAGCGTCGAATACGGACGGGATGGCTACACCTTC	CASSVEYGRDGYTF
TRBV12-3/TRBV12-4	TRBD2	18	many	TRBJ2-5	TGTGCCAGCAGCCCTGGACTAGCGGGGGGGCTGGGGCAAGAGACCCAGTACTTC	CASSPGLAGGLGQETQYF
TRBV6-5	TRBD1	15	few	TRBJ2-7	TGTGCCAGCAGTTACTTGGCAGGGGGCACCTACGAGCAGTACTTC	CASSYLAGGTYEQYF
TRBV6-5	-	15	few	TRBJ1-5	TGTGCCAGCAGCCCGGTGGTGGGACCTAATCAGCCCCAGCATTTT	CASSPVVGPNQPQHF
TRBV7-2	-	13	-	TRBJ2-7	TGTGCCAGCAGCCAAACCCTTGGGCTGGAGCAGTACTTC	CASSQTLGLEQYF
TRBV19	-	13	many	TRBJ2-7	TGTGCCAGTAGTATAAGGGGGGACTACGAGCAGTACTTC	CASSIRGDYEQYF
TRBV7-9	-	12	many	TRBJ2-7	TGTGCCAGCAGCTTAGCCGTTTACGAGCAGTACTTC	CASSLAVYEQYF
TRBV7-9	-	15	-	TRBJ1-3	TGTGCCAGCAGCCAAGATGAACGGGCTGGAAACACCATATATTTT	CASSQDERAGNTIYF
TRBV2	-	14	-	TRBJ1-4	TGTGCCAGCAGCTTAAACCCGGGGCCCGAAAAACTGTTTTTT	CASSLNPGPEKLFF
TRBV19	TRBD1	13	many	TRBJ1-2	TGTGCCACCTGGGGCGACAGGGGCTATGGCTACACCTTC	CATWGDRGYGYTF
TRBV6-5	TRBD1	17	few	TRBJ1-3	TGTGCCAGCAGTTACTCGTGGGACAGCGGTTACGGAAACACCATATATTTT	CASSYSWDSGYGNTIYF
TRBV7-8	TRBD1	14	few	TRBJ1-5	TGTGCCAGCAGCCCACGGACAGGGATTCAGCCCCAGCATTTT	CASSPRTGIQPQHF
TRBV29-1	-	14	-	TRBJ2-3	TGCAGCGTCCAAGCGACGGGGGCGGGAGATACGCAGTATTTT	CSVQATGAGDTQYF
TRBV2	-	14	many	TRBJ2-6	TGTGCCAGCAGTGGTGAGTCTGGGGCCAACGTCCTGACTTTC	CASSGESGANVLTF
TRBV7-2	TRBD2	16	-	TRBJ2-7	TGTGCCAGCAGCTCCACGTGGGGTAGCGGGAAGAACGAGCAGTACTTC	CASSSTWGSGKNEQYF
TRBV7-9	-	15	many	TRBJ2-2	TGTGCCAGCAGCGAGGGGGGCTGGGTCACCGGGGAGCTGTTTTTT	CASSEGGWVTGELFF
TRBV4-3	-	17	-	TRBJ1-1	TGCGCCAGCAGCCAAGATACTGGGGGCAGTCCGAACACTGAAGCTTTCTTT	CASSQDTGGSPNTEAFF
TRBV2	TRBD1	17	few	TRBJ1-1	TGTGCCAGCAGTGAAGAGGCAGGGGGCGTGGGGAACACTGAAGCTTTCTTT	CASSEEAGGVGNTEAFF
TRBV6-5	-	14	-	TRBJ1-5	TGTGCCAGCTCTTTATGGAATCTGGATCAGCCCCAGCATTTT	CASSLWNLDQPQHF
TRBV5-8	TRBD1	16	many	TRBJ1-1	TGTGCCAGCAGCTTGGTCACAGGGGCGGGAGGAACTGAAGCTTTCTTT	CASSLVTGAGGTEAFF
TRBV12-3/TRBV12-4	-	15	many	TRBJ1-2	TGTGCCAGCAGCTGGGGGAGGCGAGCTAACTATGGCTACACCTTC	CASSWGRRANYGYTF
TRBV20-1	TRBD1	14	-	TRBJ1-2	TGCAGTGCTAGAGATCAGGGACAGCACTATGACTACACCTTC	CSARDQGQHYDYTF
TRBV29-1	TRBD1	12	many	TRBJ1-1	TGCAGCGCCACAGGGGGGGACACTGAAGCTTTCTTT	CSATGGDTEAFF
TRBV4-2	TRBD1	14	-	TRBJ1-2	TGTGCCAGCCCTTACTGGACAGGGAGGGCTGGCTACACCTTC	CASPYWTGRAGYTF
TRBV29-1	-	14	-	TRBJ1-1	TGCAGCGTTGAAGTCACAGGGCAGGCCACTGAAGCTTTCTTT	CSVEVTGQATEAFF
TRBV7-8	-	15	-	TRBJ2-6	TGTGCCAGCAGCTTAAAAACATCTGGGGCCAACGTCCTGACTTTC	CASSLKTSGANVLTF
TRBV7-9	TRBD1	15	-	TRBJ1-1	TGTGCCAGCAGCTTAGCGGACAGGACGAACACTGAAGCTTTCTTT	CASSLADRTNTEAFF
TRBV7-9	-	14	few	TRBJ1-1	TGTGCCAGCAGCCCGGGGCGGAAGAACGCTGAAGCTTTCTTT	CASSPGRKNAEAFF
TRBV28	-	15	few	TRBJ1-1	TGTGCCAGCAGTTTCCCCAGGGGACCGAACACTGAAGCTTTCTTT	CASSFPRGPNTEAFF
TRBV6-2/TRBV6-3	-	12	many	TRBJ1-2	TGTGCCAGCAGTTACTCGGTGGGAGGCTACACCTTC	CASSYSVGGYTF
TRBV7-2	TRBD1	15	-	TRBJ1-2	TGTGCCAGCAGCTTAGGGACAGGGGACGTCTATGGCTACACCTTC	CASSLGTGDVYGYTF
TRBV2	-	15	many	TRBJ2-5	TGTGCCAGCAGTGTCCAGGGGGGGGCACAAGAGACCCAGTACTTC	CASSVQGGAQETQYF
TRBV2	TRBD1	14	-	TRBJ2-7	TGTGCCAGCAGCGGGACAGGGGGTTCGGGAGAGCAGTACTTC	CASSGTGGSGEQYF
TRBV24-1	-	13	-	TRBJ1-1	TGTGCCACCAGTGACACAGTGAACACTGAAGCTTTCTTT	CATSDTVNTEAFF
TRBV20-1	-	15	-	TRBJ2-7	TGCAGTGCTAGAGATATCGGGGGGCCCTCCTACGAGCAGTACTTC	CSARDIGGPSYEQYF
TRBV29-1	TRBD1	16	-	TRBJ2-6	TGCAGCGTTGTTGAGGGAAGGCGGAAGGGGGCCAGCGTCCTGACTTTC	CSVVEGRRKGASVLTF
TRBV7-2	-	13	many	TRBJ1-1	TGTGCCAGCAGCCAACAGGGTGACACTGAAGCTTTCTTT	CASSQQGDTEAFF
TRBV12-3/TRBV12-4	TRBD1	14	-	TRBJ1-1	TGTGCCAGCACCCGAAGTCAGGGGGAGACTGAAGCTTTCTTT	CASTRSQGETEAFF
TRBV2	TRBD1	17	-	TRBJ2-6	TGTGCCAGCAAGGGGGGACAGGCCTCCTCTGGGGCCAACGTCCTGACTTTC	CASKGGQASSGANVLTF
TRBV20-1	TRBD2	14	-	TRBJ2-2	TGCAGTGCTAGAGCTGCGGGGGGCACCGGGGAGCTGTTTTTT	CSARAAGGTGELFF
TRBV7-2	TRBD1	19	-	TRBJ1-6	TGTGCCAGCAGCTTATTGGGCTGGACAGGGAGGTCCTATAATTCACCCCTCCACTTT	CASSLLGWTGRSYNSPLHF